Below, 16 T cell receptor beta chains from the same sample are listed, as sequenced in a study of cytomegalovirus exposure and HLA in healthy donors. PCR amplification relied on 60 Vbeta primers (plus 13 Jbeta primers). Assay: immunoSEQ multiplex PCR; the TCRdb copy retains only in-frame clones and omits some. The top ten hold 2.5% of the sample, which has about 160,000 clones, approximately 72% seen once. The sequenced material came from PBMCs. These receptors came from a female donor in good health and CMV-seronegative.

Regarding this clone: The DNA is omitted, as the CDR3 cannot be located on it reliably, and the CDR3 follows TCRdb's listing. The gene calls are TRBV12-1 and TRBJ1-2. TRBV12-1 is reported as a pseudogene. The CDR3 extends over 16 residues, inclusive of both ends. CDR3 loop: CASSFGSGATNYGYTF.

V is TRBV18 and J is TRBJ1-3; 8 bases line up with TRBD1. The CDR3 runs 14 residues. Germline trimming cut 6 bases from V and 4 bases from J; bases unmatched to any gene: 5. Germline CDR1 KGHSH, CDR2 LQKENI. The CDR3 nucleotides read TGTGCCAGCTCCCTGCGGGACAGGGGAAACACCATATATTTT. Translating it yields CASSLRDRGNTIYF.

Note on this clone: The identical CDR3 is also encoded by other nucleotide sequences in the sample. The chain combines TRBV7-3 with TRBJ2-2; 8 bases match TRBD2. Germline V lookup: CDR1 SGHTA, CDR2 FQGTGA. This CDR3 spans 14 amino acids. J was trimmed by 5 bases and V by 3 bases; bases with no gene match: 2. The CDR3, as DNA: TGTGCCAGCAGCTTGGCTAGCGGGACCGGGGAGCTGTTTTTT. Protein product: CASSLASGTGELFF. Full variable domain (missing parts from reference TRBV7-3 and TRBJ2-2): GAGVSQTPSNKVTEKGKYVELRCDPISGHTALYWYRQSLGQGPEFLIYFQGTGAADDSGLPNDRFFAVRPEGSVSTLKIQRTERGDSAVYLCASSLASGTGELFFGEGSRLTVL.

The J gene is TRBJ2-1, the V gene TRBV6-4, with TRBD2 as a possible D gene (6 bases). Germline CDR1 is MRHNA and CDR2 is SNTAGT. The germline V and J ends were trimmed by 3 bases and 9 bases, with 15 bases remaining between them. There are 14 residues in the CDR3. The CDR3 nucleotides are TGTGCCAGCAGTGAGGGGCCGGACTATACTGAGCAGTTCTTC. Amino acids: CASSEGPDYTEQFF.

This rearrangement joins TRBV7-2 to TRBJ2-3; maybe TRBD2 (5 bases). Germline V lookup: CDR1 SGHTA, CDR2 FQGNSA. Trimming removed 3 bases at V and 6 bases at J, with 10 bases between. The CDR3 covers 13 residues. CDR3 protein: CASSLDFGDTQYF. CDR3 DNA sequence: TGTGCCAGCAGCTTGGACTTCGGGGATACGCAGTATTTT. The whole variable domain, remainder taken from reference TRBV7-2 and TRBJ2-3, is GAGVSQSPSNKVTEKGKDVELRCDPISGHTALYWYRQSLGQGLEFLIYFQGNSAPDKSGLPSDRFSAERTGGSVSTLTIQRTQQEDSAVYLCASSLDFGDTQYFGPGTRLTVL.

The chain joins TRBV4-3 to TRBJ2-7; TRBD2 is a possible D gene (6 bases). V was trimmed by 1 base and J by 2 bases, leaving 9 bases between them. The length of the CDR3 is 14 residues. The germline gives CDR1 LGHNA, CDR2 YSLEER. Here the CDR3 DNA reads TGCGCCAGCAGCCAAGTTGAGCGGGCCTACGAGCAGTACTTC. Translating gives CASSQVERAYEQYF.

V usage is TRBV29-1 and J usage is TRBJ2-3; 14 nucleotides agree with TRBD2. Germline loops: CDR1 SQVTM, CDR2 ANQGSEA. The ends lost 2 bases at V and 8 bases at J; junction bases unmatched: 6. This CDR3 is 15 amino acids long. The CDR3 DNA sequence: TGCAGCGTTGAACCCCGACTAGCGGGAGGGCCTACGCAGTATTTT. It codes for CSVEPRLAGGPTQYF.

This clone occurred a few times. This probably arose from a read error, given a far larger clone one base away. Other DNA sequences of this sample code for an identical CDR3. The CDR3 region has the DNA TGCGCCAGCAGCCAAGGGACAGGGGAGAGTCAGCCCCAGCATTTT. The encoded protein is CASSQGTGESQPQHF. The chain has TRBV4-1 and TRBJ1-5; TRBD1 aligns across 9 bases. Germline V gene data show CDR1 as MGHRA and CDR2 as YSYEKL. Unmatched junction bases numbered 4, after V lost 1 base and J lost 6 bases. The CDR3 is made up of 15 amino acids.

This clone was found once. The chain's CDR3 is CAWSGALYEQYF. The CDR3 DNA is TGTGCCTGGAGTGGGGCTCTGTACGAGCAGTACTTC. The chain has TRBV30 and TRBJ2-7; D not resolved. The V end was cut by 1 base, the J end by 4 bases, with 8 bases between. CDR1 and CDR2 (germline): GTSNPN, SVGIG (reference sequence). The CDR3 has 12 amino acids.

This clone appeared once. The chain joins TRBV28 to TRBJ2-7; TRBD2 aligns across 12 bases. Germline V gene lookup returns CDR1 MDHEN and CDR2 SYDVKM. V shed 2 bases and J 5 bases; nucleotides not matched to a gene: 25. This CDR3 spans 22 amino acids. The CDR3 here is CASSLNQGATSGSTRAAHEQYF. The CDR3 bases are TGTGCCAGCAGTTTAAATCAGGGGGCGACTAGCGGGAGTACGAGAGCAGCCCACGAGCAGTACTTC. The variable domain in full, completed from reference TRBV28 and TRBJ2-7, reads DVKVTQSSRYLVKRTGEKVFLECVQDMDHENMFWYRQDPGLGLRLIYFSYDVKMKEKGDIPEGYSVSREKKERFSLILESASTNQTSMYLCASSLNQGATSGSTRAAHEQYFGPGTRLTVT.

The genes are TRBV29-1 and TRBJ1-3, with D unclear. The germline CDR1 and CDR2 sequences are SQVTM and ANQGSEA. The CDR3 loop spans 13 amino acids. V was pared by 6 bases and J by 0 bases, with 9 bases between. CDR3 region: CSVKRDSGNTIYF. DNA for the CDR3: TGCAGCGTAAAGCGTGACTCTGGAAACACCATATATTTT.

The rearrangement uses TRBV4-1 and TRBJ2-7, with 11 bases that match TRBD2. The CDR3 extends over 14 amino acids. Germline V gives CDR1 MGHRA, CDR2 YSYEKL. The J segment lost 1 base and the V segment lost 4 bases, leaving 0 bases of the junction unmatched. The CDR3 region is CASSRTSGSYEQYF. The DNA for the CDR3 is TGCGCCAGCAGCCGGACTAGCGGGTCCTACGAGCAGTACTTC.

This chain joins TRBV10-3 and TRBJ2-5; D possibly corresponds to TRBD2 (7 bases). The J call may be mistaken, given a closer DNA end match to TRBJ2-7. Looked up from germline, CDR1 is ENHRY and CDR2 is SYGVKD. This CDR3 spans 15 amino acids. CDR3 residues: CASSGRGAEAHEQYF. DNA of the CDR3: TGTGCCAGCTCCGGCCGGGGGGCCGAGGCCCACGAGCAGTACTTC.

The rearrangement uses TRBV14 and TRBJ1-5; possible D gene TRBD1, 6 bases. V dropped 4 bases and J dropped 9 bases, with 16 bases sitting between them. The germline gives CDR1 SGHDN, CDR2 FVKESK. The CDR3 is 14 residues long. The CDR3 reads CASSLAGAPGPQHF. CDR3 coding DNA: TGTGCCAGCAGCCTAGCAGGGGCCCCGGGGCCCCAGCATTTT. Full variable domain (rest looked up from reference TRBV14 and TRBJ1-5): EAGVTQFPSHSVIEKGQTVTLRCDPISGHDNLYWYRRVMGKEIKFLLHFVKESKQDESGMPNNRFLAERTGGTYSTLKVQPAELEDSGVYFCASSLAGAPGPQHFGDGTRLSIL.

The rearrangement joins TRBV5-4 to TRBJ1-1; TRBD1 agrees at 7 bases. The CDR3 totals 14 residues. J gave up 3 bases and V 4 bases, and 6 bases lay outside the gene matches. CDR1 is SGHNT, CDR2 YYREEE, per germline (reference sequence). In DNA, the CDR3 is TGTGCCAGCAGCCTTTATACAGGGGACACTGAAGCTTTCTTT. This gives the protein CASSLYTGDTEAFF.

The sample holds a few counts of this clone. This sequence joins TRBV18 and TRBJ1-2; tentative D call: TRBD1 (5 bases). Trimming cost V 3 bases and J 2 bases, with 13 bases left between them. This CDR3 has 15 amino acids. Germline V gives CDR1 KGHSH, CDR2 LQKENI. DNA for the CDR3: TGTGCCAGCTCACCGGTTCCCAGGGCAAACTATGGCTACACCTTC. Protein sequence: CASSPVPRANYGYTF.